This TCR beta chain was captured by sequencing in a study of shared clonotypes between healthy human individuals. The study's findings and limits: Few donors limited the genetic and exposure-history diversity represented.

Trimming cost V 2 bases and J 2 bases; bases outside gene matches: 4. The CDR3 covers 15 residues. CDR1 KGHSH and CDR2 LQKENI come from the germline V gene. Here immunoSEQ multiplex PCR was the method, and the copy in TCRdb shows in-frame clones only, minus some. The sample lists about 1 million clones; approximately 76% were seen once. This clone has only a few counts. Its antigen remains unidentified. The same CDR3 is also encoded by other DNA sequences in this sample. The material sequenced was memory CD4+ T cells sorted from blood. Subset defined: CD45RA-negative fraction. This clonotype originated in a man between 18 and 29 years old in good health. V is TRBV18 and J is TRBJ2-5, with 8 positions matching TRBD1. CDR3 bases: TGTGCCAGCTCACCAGGGACAGGAGGTCAAGAGACCCAGTACTTC. Amino acid sequence: CASSPGTGGQETQYF.